This T cell receptor beta chain originates from a study of T cell repertoires in cytomegalovirus infection. At the level of the study: HLA-C-restricted CMV epitopes, recently identified, and well-studied HLA-B-restricted ones were used by the study. Signatures in public TCR beta sequences pointed to both CMV infection and matching HLA type.

Each CDR3 protein is one row after TCRdb ran MiXCR on the reads. Of around 230,000 distinct CDR3 sequences in the sample, 35% to 40% were seen once. For this clonotype: Its antigen is not known.

Source: CD8+ T cells from cultured PBMCs, taken from culture after CMV antigen stimulation. This clonotype was sampled from a human donor in good health (CMV status not recorded). Some clones in this sample may be carry-over from other donors' samples.

CDR3 residues: CASRILAGAPSADTQYF. In DNA, the CDR3 is TGTGCCAGCAGGATACTAGCGGGAGCCCCTAGCGCAGATACGCAGTATTTT. The rearrangement uses TRBV27 and TRBJ2-3; 11 bases fit TRBD2. CDR1 and CDR2 (germline): MNHEY, SMNVEV (reference sequence). The V gene end was trimmed by 6 bases and the J gene end by 4 bases; junction bases not matched to a gene: 12. The CDR3 covers 17 residues.